The clone carrying this T cell receptor (beta chain) was recorded many times. No antigen is known for it. TCRdb called the RT-PCR reads again in MiXCR, with one record for every CDR3 protein. The data contain hundreds of thousands of distinct CDR3 sequences, 20% to 25% of them singletons. This entry belongs to a study of response to subunit inactivated influenza vaccine. Study conclusions and caveats: Each seasonal flu vaccination may recruit only limited new T cells, authors suggested.

The sequencing used PBMCs from blood, collected approximately 22 months after vaccination. This receptor was identified in a man between 50 and 69 years old who received an inactivated influenza vaccine.

CDR3 coding DNA: TGCGCCAGCAGCTTGGGGGACAGGGAGTTCTCTGAAGCTTTCTTT. It translates to CASSLGDREFSEAFF. V is TRBV5-1 and J is TRBJ1-1, with 9 bases identical to TRBD1. CDR3 length: 15 amino acids. V shed 0 bases and J 6 bases; nucleotides not matched to a gene: 6. Germline values: CDR1 SGHRS, CDR2 YFSETQ.